Below, 30 T cell receptor beta chains from the same sample are listed, as sequenced in a study of identical twins. TCRdb itself ran the 5' RACE reads through MiXCR, one entry per CDR3 protein. The sample contains about 200,000 distinct CDR3 sequences, roughly 9.4% of which appear only once. Sequenced input: memory (CD45RO+) T cells sorted from blood. These receptors came from a woman under 30 in good health.

This sequence joins TRBV6-2 or TRBV6-3 and TRBJ2-5; D uncertain. Germline V lookup: CDR1 MNHEY, CDR2 SVGEGT. The CDR3 is made up of 13 amino acids. Deletions cut 4 bases from V and 4 bases from J, with 10 bases between. The CDR3, as DNA: TGTGCCAGCAGTTCCTCGGAGCGAGAGACCCAGTACTTC. It specifies CASSSSERETQYF.

The J gene is TRBJ1-2, the V gene TRBV5-1; D is undetermined. Between the trimmed V and J ends, which lost 5 bases and 0 bases, there was a span of 8 bases. This CDR3 comprises 13 residues. Looked up from germline, CDR1 is SGHRS and CDR2 is YFSETQ. In nucleotides, the CDR3 is TGCGCCAGCAGGGCGGACTCTAACTATGGCTACACCTTC. Protein sequence: CASRADSNYGYTF.

The table lists this clonotype with a few counts. The chain uses TRBV12-3 or TRBV12-4 and TRBJ2-7; 9 bases fit TRBD1. CDR3 size: 15 residues. With 5 bases clipped from V and 5 bases from J, the junction kept 10 bases outside the gene matches. CDR3 sequence reads: CASSLGGTGKHEQYF. CDR3 DNA: TGTGCCAGCAGTCTGGGAGGGACAGGGAAACACGAGCAGTACTTC.

In this sample, this clonotype turned up a few times. The chain combines TRBV7-8 with TRBJ2-3; possibly TRBD2 for D (5 bases). The CDR3 contains 14 residues. The V gene lost 6 bases and the J gene lost 5 bases, with 15 bases spanning the gap. Germline values: CDR1 SGHVS, CDR2 FQNEAQ. The CDR3 here is CASRQVAGRDTQYF. CDR3 in DNA: TGTGCCAGCAGACAAGTTGCGGGTAGAGATACGCAGTATTTT.

This clonotype has a count of ten or more. This chain uses TRBV12-3 or TRBV12-4 with TRBJ2-3, with 9 bases matching TRBD2. Trimming removed 4 bases from V and 1 base from J; junction bases left unmatched: 6. CDR3 length equals 16 residues. The CDR3 protein is CASSSLLAGGTDTQYF. The CDR3 bases are TGTGCCAGCAGTTCCCTACTAGCGGGTGGCACAGATACGCAGTATTTT.

This clonotype has only a few counts. The chain couples TRBV19 to TRBJ2-2; 11 bases are a match to TRBD1. The V and J ends lost 8 bases and 4 bases, in that order; junction bases with no gene match: 3. Germline CDR1 and CDR2: LNHDA and SQIVND (reference sequence). CDR3 size: 14 residues. The CDR3 sequence: CASRTGGITGELFF. The DNA for the CDR3 is TGTGCCAGTCGGACAGGGGGCATCACCGGGGAGCTGTTTTTT.

This clonotype has at least ten counts. This chain links TRBV7-2 with TRBJ2-5, with 10 bases lining up with TRBD2. Germline V gene data show CDR1 as SGHTA and CDR2 as FQGNSA. CDR3 length equals 16 residues. V lost 1 base, J lost 7 bases, and 9 bases stayed unmatched. CDR3: CASSLGGLAISVTQYF. The CDR3 bases are TGTGCCAGCAGCTTAGGGGGACTAGCGATTTCGGTGACCCAGTACTTC.

This clonotype was recorded a few times. The J gene is TRBJ2-7, the V gene TRBV15, with 8 bases aligning to TRBD1. The CDR3 loop spans 15 amino acids. V lost 1 base, J lost 5 bases, and 7 bases stayed unmatched. CDR1 is LNHNV, CDR2 YYDKDF, per germline (reference sequence). CDR3 sequence: CATSRAGTGLDEQYF. The CDR3 region has the DNA TGTGCCACCAGCAGAGCGGGGACAGGACTCGACGAGCAGTACTTC.

This clonotype was seen repeatedly, ten times or more. This chain joins TRBV3-1 and TRBJ2-3; D gene unclear. The CDR3 runs to 14 residues. The germline V gene encodes CDR1 LGHDT and CDR2 YNNKEL (reference sequence). V lost 2 bases and J 4 bases, leaving 10 bases between the germline ends. CDR3 loop: CASSQYGVADTQYF. The CDR3 coding sequence is TGTGCCAGCAGCCAATATGGGGTGGCAGATACGCAGTATTTT.

This clonotype appeared many times. V gene TRBV5-5 combines with J gene TRBJ1-6; 7 bases match TRBD1. Germline loops: CDR1 SGHKS, CDR2 YYEKEE (reference sequence). This CDR3 contains 15 residues. V dropped 4 bases and J dropped 3; count of bases not matched to a gene: 4. DNA for the CDR3: TGTGCCAGCAGCCGCCGGGACAGCTATAATTCACCCCTCCACTTT. It codes for CASSRRDSYNSPLHF.

This clonotype occurred a few times. The chain recombines TRBV20-1 with TRBJ2-3; 9 nucleotides match TRBD2. The CDR3 extends over 15 amino acids. V shed 0 bases, J shed 3 bases, and the junction held 4 bases outside the gene matches. Germline CDR1 DFQATT, CDR2 SNEGSKA (reference sequence). The DNA of the CDR3 is TGCAGTGCTAGAGACCCTAGCGGGGTGACAGATACGCAGTATTTT. Its protein product is CSARDPSGVTDTQYF.

This clonotype has more than one count but fewer than ten. The chain is built from TRBV12-3 or TRBV12-4 and TRBJ1-1; D is unresolved. V lost 3 bases to trimming and J lost 3 bases, with 8 bases between them. The CDR3 covers 13 residues. CDR3 nucleotide sequence: TGTGCCAGCAGTTTTACATCTTACACTGAAGCTTTCTTT. The encoded protein is CASSFTSYTEAFF.

The chain joins TRBV5-8 to TRBJ2-3, with D maybe TRBD1 (5 bases). CDR3 length equals 14 residues. The germline V and J ends were trimmed by 4 bases and 3 bases, with 12 bases remaining between them. Germline values: CDR1 SGHTS, CDR2 YDEGEE. CDR3 sequence: CASSPRQRTDTQYF. CDR3 nucleotides: TGTGCCAGCAGCCCGAGACAGAGAACAGATACGCAGTATTTT.

This chain links TRBV5-1 with TRBJ2-1, with TRBD2 as a possible D gene (5 bases). Germline CDR1 reads SGHRS; CDR2 reads YFSETQ. Trimming removed 6 bases at V and 5 bases at J, with 15 bases between. The CDR3 has 14 amino acids. For the CDR3, the DNA is TGCGCCAGCAAAGACGGAGCGGAAGACAATGAGCAGTTCTTC. Residues: CASKDGAEDNEQFF.

The V and J genes are TRBV20-1 and TRBJ2-1; D perhaps matches TRBD2 (6 bases). Per germline, CDR1 DFQATT and CDR2 SNEGSKA (reference sequence). The CDR3 has 15 residues. Trimming shortened V by 1 base and J by 0 bases, and 10 bases separated the two germline ends. The CDR3 sequence is CSARGPGSSYNEQFF. CDR3 nucleotide sequence: TGCAGTGCTAGAGGGCCCGGGAGCTCCTACAATGAGCAGTTCTTC.

This clonotype was counted a few times. The gene calls are TRBV5-1 and TRBJ2-7; 11 nucleotides line up with TRBD2. Germline lookup yields CDR1 SGHRS and CDR2 YFSETQ. The CDR3 is 18 residues long. J was trimmed by 5 bases and V by 4 bases; bases with no gene match: 17. The CDR3 reads CASSAGTSGADRLHEQYF. The CDR3 DNA reads as TGCGCCAGCAGCGCCGGGACTAGCGGAGCGGACAGGCTCCACGAGCAGTACTTC.

The genes are TRBV20-1 and TRBJ1-1; tentative D call: TRBD1 (5 bases). CDR1 DFQATT and CDR2 SNEGSKA come from the germline V gene (reference sequence). The CDR3 totals 12 residues. Trimming pared 6 bases from V and 8 bases from J, leaving 16 bases between. CDR3 sequence: CSARVRDWEAFF. DNA of the CDR3: TGCAGTGCCAGGGTAAGGGACTGGGAAGCTTTCTTT.

The V gene is TRBV2, the J gene TRBJ2-1; either TRBD1 or TRBD2 may supply D (6 bases each). From germline, CDR1 is SNHLY and CDR2 FYNNEI. The CDR3 covers 16 residues. The V end was cut by 1 base, the J end by 4 bases, with 14 bases between. The CDR3 loop is CASSEVRRGKYNEQFF. The CDR3 coding sequence is TGTGCCAGCAGTGAAGTAAGGAGGGGGAAATACAATGAGCAGTTCTTC. Variable domain in full (rest from reference TRBV2 and TRBJ2-1): EPEVTQTPSHQVTQMGQEVILRCVPISNHLYFYWYRQILGQKVEFLVSFYNNEISEKSEIFDDQFSVERPDGSNFTLKIRSTKLEDSAMYFCASSEVRRGKYNEQFFGPGTRLTVL.

This clonotype showed up many times. This chain links TRBV20-1 with TRBJ2-3; 11 bases align to TRBD1. CDR1 is DFQATT, CDR2 SNEGSKA, per germline (reference sequence). V lost 5 bases, J lost 6 bases, and 4 bases stayed unmatched. This CDR3 comprises 13 residues. CDR3 sequence: CSAGRDRGDTQYF. The DNA of the CDR3 is TGCAGTGCTGGCCGGGACAGGGGGGATACGCAGTATTTT.

This chain uses TRBV4-1 with TRBJ2-1; 12 bases fit TRBD1. This CDR3 contains 17 residues. V dropped 4 bases and J dropped 2; count of bases not matched to a gene: 6. CDR1 and CDR2 from the germline V gene are MGHRA and YSYEKL. CDR3 protein: CASSPGQGAVTYNEQFF. In DNA form, the CDR3 reads TGCGCCAGCAGCCCGGGACAGGGGGCGGTCACCTACAATGAGCAGTTCTTC.

This clonotype occurred many times. The genes are TRBV12-3 or TRBV12-4 and TRBJ1-1, with D perhaps matching TRBD1 (6 bases). The CDR3 has 16 amino acids. V lost 0 bases to trimming and J lost 3 bases, with 14 bases between them. In nucleotides, the CDR3 is TGTGCCAGCAGTTTAGCTCCGCGGGGGGCACACACTGAAGCTTTCTTT. It codes for CASSLAPRGAHTEAFF.

The chain has TRBV12-3 or TRBV12-4 and TRBJ2-1; TRBD2 matches 9 bases. CDR3 size: 16 residues. The V and J ends lost 5 bases and 8 bases, in that order; junction bases with no gene match: 13. CDR3 region: CASSQLGGRAPHEQFF. CDR3 DNA: TGTGCCAGCAGTCAACTAGGCGGGAGGGCTCCCCATGAGCAGTTCTTC.

This sequence joins TRBV20-1 and TRBJ2-6; no clear D. The CDR3 is 14 amino acids. V was cut by 0 bases and J by 3 bases, with 6 bases left in between. CDR1 is DFQATT, CDR2 SNEGSKA, per germline (reference sequence). CDR3: CSARDASGANVLTF. The CDR3 region has the DNA TGCAGTGCTAGAGATGCGAGTGGGGCCAACGTCCTGACTTTC.

The V and J genes are TRBV11-2 and TRBJ2-7; D gene unclear. The CDR3 sequence is 14 residues long. In germline, CDR1 is SGHAT, CDR2 FQNNGV. Deletions cut 5 bases from V and 0 bases from J, with 11 bases between. CDR3 sequence: CASSPPGVSYEQYF. CDR3 DNA: TGTGCCAGCAGCCCGCCGGGCGTCTCCTACGAGCAGTACTTC.

This clonotype turned up a few times. The rearrangement joins TRBV9 to TRBJ2-3, with 10 nucleotides matching TRBD2. Trimming cost V 3 bases and J 4 bases; bases outside gene matches: 8. The V gene's germline CDR1 is SGDLS and CDR2 YYNGEE. This CDR3 region has 16 residues. The CDR3: CASSDSRLAGADTQYF. CDR3 DNA sequence: TGTGCCAGCAGCGATTCGCGACTAGCGGGTGCAGATACGCAGTATTTT.

The chain links TRBV7-2 to TRBJ2-7; perhaps TRBD1 as D (5 bases). The germline V gene encodes CDR1 SGHTA and CDR2 FQGNSA. Trimming left V 5 bases short and J 4 bases short, with 15 bases between. The CDR3 consists of 14 residues. For the CDR3, the DNA is TGTGCCAGCAGCCCAGACCCGCAGGGTTACGAGCAGTACTTC. Its protein product is CASSPDPQGYEQYF.

This rearrangement joins TRBV18 to TRBJ1-1, with D unclear. The CDR3 has 11 amino acids. The V end was cut by 3 bases, the J end by 8 bases, with 7 bases between. Germline V lookup: CDR1 KGHSH, CDR2 LQKENI. CDR3 sequence reads: CASSPEREAFF. The CDR3 DNA follows: TGTGCCAGCTCACCTGAGCGGGAAGCTTTCTTT.

There are a few counts of this clonotype. The chain carries TRBV4-2 and TRBJ2-7; weak D call: TRBD2 (5 bases). The V and J ends lost 0 bases and 2 bases respectively, with 11 bases between them. The CDR3 runs to 15 residues. The V gene's germline CDR1 is LGHNA and CDR2 YNFKEQ. Written as DNA, the CDR3 is TGTGCCAGCAGCCAAGAGAGGACGGGAACCTACGAGCAGTACTTC. Translating it yields CASSQERTGTYEQYF.

The chain employs TRBV9 and TRBJ2-5; no clear D gene. Germline CDR1 reads SGDLS; CDR2 reads YYNGEE. This CDR3 has 15 amino acids. V lost 1 base and J 0 bases, leaving 10 bases between the germline ends. The CDR3 nucleotides read TGTGCCAGCAGCGTATACGGCAACTACCAAGAGACCCAGTACTTC. Protein: CASSVYGNYQETQYF.

There are a few counts of this clonotype. V and J are TRBV29-1 and TRBJ2-4; 9 nucleotides match TRBD2. Germline V gene data show CDR1 as SQVTM and CDR2 as ANQGSEA. Trimming cost V 2 bases and J 8 bases; bases outside gene matches: 10. CDR3 length: 15 amino acids. The CDR3 DNA reads TGCAGCGTTGAAAGAGGTGCGGGAGGGATAGACATTCAGTACTTC. Its protein product is CSVERGAGGIDIQYF.